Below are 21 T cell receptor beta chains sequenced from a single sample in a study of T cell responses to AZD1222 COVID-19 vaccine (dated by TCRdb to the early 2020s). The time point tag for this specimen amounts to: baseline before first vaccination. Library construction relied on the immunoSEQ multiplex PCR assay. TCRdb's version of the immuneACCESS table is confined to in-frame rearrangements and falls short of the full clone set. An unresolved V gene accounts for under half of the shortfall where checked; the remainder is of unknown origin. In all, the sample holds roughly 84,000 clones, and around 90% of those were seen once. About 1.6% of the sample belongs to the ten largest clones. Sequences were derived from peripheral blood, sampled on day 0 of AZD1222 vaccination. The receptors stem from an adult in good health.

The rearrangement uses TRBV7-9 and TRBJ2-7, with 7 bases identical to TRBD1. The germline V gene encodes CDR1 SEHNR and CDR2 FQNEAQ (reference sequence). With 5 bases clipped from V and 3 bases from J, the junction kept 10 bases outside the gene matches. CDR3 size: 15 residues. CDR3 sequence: CASSELQGVDYEQYF. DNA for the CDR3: TGTGCCAGCAGCGAACTCCAGGGGGTGGACTACGAGCAGTACTTC.

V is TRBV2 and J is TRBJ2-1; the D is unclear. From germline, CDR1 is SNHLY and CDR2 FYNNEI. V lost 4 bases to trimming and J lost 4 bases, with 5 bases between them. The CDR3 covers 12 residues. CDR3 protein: CASSGPYNEQFF. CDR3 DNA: TGTGCCAGCAGTGGCCCTTACAATGAGCAGTTCTTC.

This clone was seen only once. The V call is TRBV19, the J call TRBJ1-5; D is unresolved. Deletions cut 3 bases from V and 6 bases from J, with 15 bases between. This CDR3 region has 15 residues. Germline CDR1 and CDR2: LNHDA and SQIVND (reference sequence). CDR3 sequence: CASSMMVQGSQPQHF. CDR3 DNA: TGTGCCAGTAGTATGATGGTTCAAGGGTCTCAGCCCCAGCATTTT.

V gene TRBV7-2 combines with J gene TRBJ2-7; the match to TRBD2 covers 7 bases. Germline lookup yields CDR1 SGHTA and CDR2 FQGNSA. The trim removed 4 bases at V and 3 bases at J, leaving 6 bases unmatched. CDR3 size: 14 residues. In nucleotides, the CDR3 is TGTGCCAGCAGCTGGAGCGGCGGGAGCTACGAGCAGTACTTC. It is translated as CASSWSGGSYEQYF.

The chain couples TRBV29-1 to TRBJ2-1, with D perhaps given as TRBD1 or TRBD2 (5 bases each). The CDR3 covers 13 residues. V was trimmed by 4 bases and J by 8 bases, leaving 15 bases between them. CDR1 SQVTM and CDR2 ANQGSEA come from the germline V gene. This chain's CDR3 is CSVASRGEDEQFF. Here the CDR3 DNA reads TGCAGCGTTGCGTCGAGGGGAGAGGATGAGCAGTTCTTC.

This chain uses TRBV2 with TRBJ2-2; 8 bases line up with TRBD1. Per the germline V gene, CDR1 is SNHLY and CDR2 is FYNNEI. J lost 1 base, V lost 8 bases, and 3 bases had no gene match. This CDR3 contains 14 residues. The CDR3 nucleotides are TGTGCCAGCCACGGGACAGGGAACACCGGGGAGCTGTTTTTT. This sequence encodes CASHGTGNTGELFF. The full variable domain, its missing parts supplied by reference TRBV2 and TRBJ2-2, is EPEVTQTPSHQVTQMGQEVILRCVPISNHLYFYWYRQILGQKVEFLVSFYNNEISEKSEIFDDQFSVERPDGSNFTLKIRSTKLEDSAMYFCASHGTGNTGELFFGEGSRLTVL.

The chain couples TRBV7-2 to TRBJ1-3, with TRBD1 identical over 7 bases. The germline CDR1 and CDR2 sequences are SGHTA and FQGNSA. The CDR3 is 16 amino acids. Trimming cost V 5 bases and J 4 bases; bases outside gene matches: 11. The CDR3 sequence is CASSARQGREGNTIYF. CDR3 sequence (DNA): TGTGCCAGCAGCGCGCGACAGGGACGAGAGGGAAACACCATATATTTT.

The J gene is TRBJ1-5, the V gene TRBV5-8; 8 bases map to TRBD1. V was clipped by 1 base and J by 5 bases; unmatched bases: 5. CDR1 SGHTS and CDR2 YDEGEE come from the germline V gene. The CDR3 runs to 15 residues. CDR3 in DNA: TGTGCCAGCAGCTTGTACGACAGGGGCCATCAGCCCCAGCATTTT. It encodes CASSLYDRGHQPQHF.

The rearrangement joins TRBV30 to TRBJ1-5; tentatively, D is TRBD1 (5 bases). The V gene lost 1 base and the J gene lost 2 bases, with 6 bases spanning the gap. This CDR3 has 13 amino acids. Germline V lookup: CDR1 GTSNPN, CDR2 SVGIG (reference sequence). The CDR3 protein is CAWSGGGNQPQHF. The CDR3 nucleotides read TGTGCCTGGAGTGGAGGGGGCAATCAGCCCCAGCATTTT.

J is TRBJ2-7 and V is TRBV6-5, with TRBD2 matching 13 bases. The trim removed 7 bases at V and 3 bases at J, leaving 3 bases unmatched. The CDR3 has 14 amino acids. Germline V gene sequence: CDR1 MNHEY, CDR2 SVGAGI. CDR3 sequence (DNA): TGTGCCAGCATAGGGACTAGCGGGATCTACGAGCAGTACTTC. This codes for CASIGTSGIYEQYF.

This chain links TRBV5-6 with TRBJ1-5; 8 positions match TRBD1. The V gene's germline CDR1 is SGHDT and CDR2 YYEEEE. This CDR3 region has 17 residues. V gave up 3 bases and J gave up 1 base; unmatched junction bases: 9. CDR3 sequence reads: CASSSWTGRASNQPQHF. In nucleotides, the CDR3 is TGTGCCAGCAGCTCCTGGACAGGGAGGGCGAGCAATCAGCCCCAGCATTTT.

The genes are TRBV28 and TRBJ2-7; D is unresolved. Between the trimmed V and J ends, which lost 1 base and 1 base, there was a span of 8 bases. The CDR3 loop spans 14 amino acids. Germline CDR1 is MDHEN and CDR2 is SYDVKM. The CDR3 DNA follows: TGTGCCAGCAGTTTATTGAGGAATTCCTACGAGCAGTACTTC. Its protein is CASSLLRNSYEQYF.

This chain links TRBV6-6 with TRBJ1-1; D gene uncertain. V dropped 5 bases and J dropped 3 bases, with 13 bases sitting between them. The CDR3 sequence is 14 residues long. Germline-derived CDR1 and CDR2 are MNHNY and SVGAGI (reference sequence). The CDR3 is CASSPGVYYTEAFF. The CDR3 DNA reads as TGTGCCAGCAGTCCTGGGGTGTATTACACTGAAGCTTTCTTT.

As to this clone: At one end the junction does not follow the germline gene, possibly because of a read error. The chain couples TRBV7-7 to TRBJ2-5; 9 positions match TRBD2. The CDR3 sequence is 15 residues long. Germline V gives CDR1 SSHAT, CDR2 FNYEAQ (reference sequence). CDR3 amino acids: CASSLSGRSPETQYF. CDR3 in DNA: TGTGCTAGCAGCTTAAGCGGGAGGTCTCCAGAGACCCAGTACTTC.

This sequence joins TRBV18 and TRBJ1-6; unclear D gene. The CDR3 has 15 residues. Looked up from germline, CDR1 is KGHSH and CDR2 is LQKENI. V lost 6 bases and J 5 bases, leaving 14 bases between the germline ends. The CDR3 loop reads CASSPRTDDNSPLHF. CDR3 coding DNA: TGTGCCAGCTCTCCCAGGACGGACGATAATTCACCCCTCCACTTT.

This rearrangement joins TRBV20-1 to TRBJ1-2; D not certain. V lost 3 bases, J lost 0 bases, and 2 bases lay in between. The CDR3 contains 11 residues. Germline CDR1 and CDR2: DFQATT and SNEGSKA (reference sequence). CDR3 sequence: CSASTNYGYTF. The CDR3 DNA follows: TGCAGTGCTAGCACTAACTATGGCTACACCTTC.

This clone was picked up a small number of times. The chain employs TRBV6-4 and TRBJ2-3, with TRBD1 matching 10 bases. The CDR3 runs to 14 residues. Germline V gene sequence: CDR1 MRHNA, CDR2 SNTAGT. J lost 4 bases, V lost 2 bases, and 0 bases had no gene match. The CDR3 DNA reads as TGTGCCAGCAGTGACGGACAGGGGGCAGATACGCAGTATTTT. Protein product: CASSDGQGADTQYF.

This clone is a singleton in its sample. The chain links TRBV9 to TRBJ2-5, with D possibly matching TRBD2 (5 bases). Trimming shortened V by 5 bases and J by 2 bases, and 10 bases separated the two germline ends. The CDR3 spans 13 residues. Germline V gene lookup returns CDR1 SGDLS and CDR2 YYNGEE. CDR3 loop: CASRRSGQETQYF. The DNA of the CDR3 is TGTGCCAGCAGACGGAGCGGACAAGAGACCCAGTACTTC. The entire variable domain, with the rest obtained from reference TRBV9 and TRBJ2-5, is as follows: DSGVTQTPKHLITATGQRVTLRCSPRSGDLSVYWYQQSLDQGLQFLIQYYNGEERAKGNILERFSAQQFPDLHSELNLSSLELGDSALYFCASRRSGQETQYFGPGTRLLVL.

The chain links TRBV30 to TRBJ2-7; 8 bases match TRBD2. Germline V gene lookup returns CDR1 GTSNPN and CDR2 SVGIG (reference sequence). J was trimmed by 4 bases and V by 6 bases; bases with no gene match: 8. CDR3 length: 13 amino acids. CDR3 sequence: CACTAGARYEQYF. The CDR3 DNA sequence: TGTGCCTGCACAGCGGGGGCGCGGTACGAGCAGTACTTC. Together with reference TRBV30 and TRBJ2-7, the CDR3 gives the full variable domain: SQTIHQWPATLVQPVGSPLSLECTVEGTSNPNLYWYRQAAGRGLQLLFYSVGIGQISSEVPQNLSASRPQDRQFILSSKKLLLSDSGFYLCACTAGARYEQYFGPGTRLTVT.

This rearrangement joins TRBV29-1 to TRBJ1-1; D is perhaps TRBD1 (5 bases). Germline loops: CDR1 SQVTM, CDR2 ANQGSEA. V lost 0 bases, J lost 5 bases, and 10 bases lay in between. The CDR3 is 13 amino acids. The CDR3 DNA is TGCAGCGTTGAAGATACCCAGGGAACTGAAGCTTTCTTT. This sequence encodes CSVEDTQGTEAFF. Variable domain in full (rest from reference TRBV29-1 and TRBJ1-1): SAVISQKPSRDICQRGTSLTIQCQVDSQVTMMFWYRQQPGQSLTLIATANQGSEATYESGFVIDKFPISRPNLTFSTLTVSNMSPEDSSIYLCSVEDTQGTEAFFGQGTRLTVV.

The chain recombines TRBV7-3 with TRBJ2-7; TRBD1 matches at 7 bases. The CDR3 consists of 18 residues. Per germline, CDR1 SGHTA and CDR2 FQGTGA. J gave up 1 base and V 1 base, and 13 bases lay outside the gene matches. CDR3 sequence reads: CASSLRSPLTGLSYEQYF. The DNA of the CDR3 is TGTGCCAGCAGCTTAAGATCTCCCCTGACAGGGCTTTCCTACGAGCAGTACTTC. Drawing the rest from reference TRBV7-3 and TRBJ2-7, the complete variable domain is GAGVSQTPSNKVTEKGKYVELRCDPISGHTALYWYRQSLGQGPEFLIYFQGTGAADDSGLPNDRFFAVRPEGSVSTLKIQRTERGDSAVYLCASSLRSPLTGLSYEQYFGPGTRLTVT.